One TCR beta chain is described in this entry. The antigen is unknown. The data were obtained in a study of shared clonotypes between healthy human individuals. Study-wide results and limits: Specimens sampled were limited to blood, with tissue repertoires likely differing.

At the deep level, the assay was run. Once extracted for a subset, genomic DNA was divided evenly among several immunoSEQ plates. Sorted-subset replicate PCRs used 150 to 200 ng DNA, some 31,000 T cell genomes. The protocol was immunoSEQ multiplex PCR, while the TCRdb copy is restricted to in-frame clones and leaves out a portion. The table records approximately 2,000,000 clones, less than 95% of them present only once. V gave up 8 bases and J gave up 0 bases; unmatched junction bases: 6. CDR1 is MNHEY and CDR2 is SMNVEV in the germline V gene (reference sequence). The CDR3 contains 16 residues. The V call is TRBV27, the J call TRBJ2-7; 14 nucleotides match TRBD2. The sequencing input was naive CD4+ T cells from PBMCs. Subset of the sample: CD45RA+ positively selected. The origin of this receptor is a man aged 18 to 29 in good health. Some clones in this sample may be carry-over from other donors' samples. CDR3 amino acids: CASGTSGRFVSYEQYF. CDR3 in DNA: TGTGCCAGCGGGACTAGCGGGAGATTCGTCTCCTACGAGCAGTACTTC.